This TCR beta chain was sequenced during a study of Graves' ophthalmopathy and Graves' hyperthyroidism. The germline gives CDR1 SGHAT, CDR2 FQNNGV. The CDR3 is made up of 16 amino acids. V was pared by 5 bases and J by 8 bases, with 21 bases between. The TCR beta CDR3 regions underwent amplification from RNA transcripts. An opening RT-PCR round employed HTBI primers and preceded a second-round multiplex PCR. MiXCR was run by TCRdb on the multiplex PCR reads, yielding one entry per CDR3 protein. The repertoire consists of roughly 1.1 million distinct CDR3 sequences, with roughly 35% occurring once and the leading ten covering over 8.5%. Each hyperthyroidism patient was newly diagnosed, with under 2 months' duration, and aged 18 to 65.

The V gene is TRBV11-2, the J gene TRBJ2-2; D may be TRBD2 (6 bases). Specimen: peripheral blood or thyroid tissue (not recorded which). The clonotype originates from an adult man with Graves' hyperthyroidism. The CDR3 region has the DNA TGTGCCAGCAGCCCCACCCGGGACTCGCAAGGGGGGGAGCTGTTTTTT. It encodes CASSPTRDSQGGELFF.